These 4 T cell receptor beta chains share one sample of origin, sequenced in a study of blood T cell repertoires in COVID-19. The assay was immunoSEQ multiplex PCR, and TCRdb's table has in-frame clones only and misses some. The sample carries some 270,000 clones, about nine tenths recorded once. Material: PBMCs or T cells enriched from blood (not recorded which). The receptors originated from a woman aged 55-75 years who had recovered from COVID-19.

The CDR3 DNA sequence: TGCGCCAGCAGCCCGCAGGTTGGGGGGGCTGGAAACACCATATATTTT. This translates into CASSPQVGGAGNTIYF. The rearrangement joins TRBV5-1 to TRBJ1-3; TRBD1 might be the D (5 bases). CDR3 length: 16 amino acids. V dropped 4 bases and J dropped 2 bases, with 16 bases sitting between them. Germline V gives CDR1 SGHRS, CDR2 YFSETQ.

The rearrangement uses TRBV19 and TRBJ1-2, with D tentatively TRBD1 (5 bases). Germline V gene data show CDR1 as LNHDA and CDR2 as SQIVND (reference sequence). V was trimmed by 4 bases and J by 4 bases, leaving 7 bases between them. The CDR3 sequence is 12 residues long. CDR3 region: CASSRTLYGYTF. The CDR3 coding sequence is TGTGCCAGTAGTAGGACACTCTATGGCTACACCTTC.

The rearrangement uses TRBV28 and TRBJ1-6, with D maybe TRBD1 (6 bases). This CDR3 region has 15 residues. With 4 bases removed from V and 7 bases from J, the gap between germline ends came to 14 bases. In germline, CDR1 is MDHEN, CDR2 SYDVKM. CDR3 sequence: CASSWRTATNSPLHF. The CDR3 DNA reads TGTGCCAGCAGTTGGAGGACAGCCACAAATTCACCCCTCCACTTT. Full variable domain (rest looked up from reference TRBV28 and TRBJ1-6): DVKVTQSSRYLVKRTGEKVFLECVQDMDHENMFWYRQDPGLGLRLIYFSYDVKMKEKGDIPEGYSVSREKKERFSLILESASTNQTSMYLCASSWRTATNSPLHFGNGTRLTVT.

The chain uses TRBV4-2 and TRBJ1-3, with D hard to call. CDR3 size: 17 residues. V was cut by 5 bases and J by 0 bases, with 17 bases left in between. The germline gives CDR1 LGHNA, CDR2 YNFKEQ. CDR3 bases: TGTGCCAGCAGCTTAGGAGGAGGGAAGAGCTCTGGAAACACCATATATTTT. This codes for CASSLGGGKSSGNTIYF.